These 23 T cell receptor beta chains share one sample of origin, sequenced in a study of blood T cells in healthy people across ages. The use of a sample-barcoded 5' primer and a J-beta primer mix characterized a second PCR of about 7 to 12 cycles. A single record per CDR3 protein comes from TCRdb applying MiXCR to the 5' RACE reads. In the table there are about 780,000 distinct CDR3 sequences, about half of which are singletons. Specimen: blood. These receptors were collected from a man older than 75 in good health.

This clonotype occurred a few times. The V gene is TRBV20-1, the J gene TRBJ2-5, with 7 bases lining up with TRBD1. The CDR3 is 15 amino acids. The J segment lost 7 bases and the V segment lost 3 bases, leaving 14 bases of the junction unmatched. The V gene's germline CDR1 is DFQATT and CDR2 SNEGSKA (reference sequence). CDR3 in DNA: TGCAGTGCTAGTCTAAACAGGGGTCCGCAGGGGACCCAGTACTTC. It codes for CSASLNRGPQGTQYF.

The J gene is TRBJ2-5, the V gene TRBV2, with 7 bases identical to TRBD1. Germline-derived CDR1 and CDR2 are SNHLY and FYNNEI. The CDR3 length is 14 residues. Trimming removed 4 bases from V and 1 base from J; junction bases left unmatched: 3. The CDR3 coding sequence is TGTGCCAGCAGTGCTGGGACAGCCCAAGAGACCCAGTACTTC. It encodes CASSAGTAQETQYF.

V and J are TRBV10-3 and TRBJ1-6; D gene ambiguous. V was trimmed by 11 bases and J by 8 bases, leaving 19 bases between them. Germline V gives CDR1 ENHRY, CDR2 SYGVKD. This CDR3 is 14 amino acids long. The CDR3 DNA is TGTGCCGCCCAGCGCCGGGAGGGAGATTCACCCCTCCACTTT. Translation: CAAQRREGDSPLHF.

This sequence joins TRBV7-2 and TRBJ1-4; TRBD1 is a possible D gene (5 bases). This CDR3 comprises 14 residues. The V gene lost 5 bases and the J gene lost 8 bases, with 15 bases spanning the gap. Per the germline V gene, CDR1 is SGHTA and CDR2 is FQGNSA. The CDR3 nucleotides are TGTGCCAGCAGCCCCGGGGGGGGTGGGGAAAAACTGTTTTTT. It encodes CASSPGGGGEKLFF.

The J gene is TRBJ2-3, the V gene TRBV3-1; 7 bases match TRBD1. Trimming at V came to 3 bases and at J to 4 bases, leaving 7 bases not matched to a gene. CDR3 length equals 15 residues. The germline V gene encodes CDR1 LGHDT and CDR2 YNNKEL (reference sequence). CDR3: CASSQGSGQPDTQYF. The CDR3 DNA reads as TGTGCCAGCAGCCAGGGATCGGGACAGCCAGATACGCAGTATTTT.

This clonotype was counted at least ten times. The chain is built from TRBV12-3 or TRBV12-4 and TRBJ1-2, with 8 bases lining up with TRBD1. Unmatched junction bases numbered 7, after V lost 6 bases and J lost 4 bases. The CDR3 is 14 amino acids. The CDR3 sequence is CASSPRDRSYGYTF. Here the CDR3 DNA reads TGTGCCAGCAGCCCCCGGGACAGGTCCTATGGCTACACCTTC.

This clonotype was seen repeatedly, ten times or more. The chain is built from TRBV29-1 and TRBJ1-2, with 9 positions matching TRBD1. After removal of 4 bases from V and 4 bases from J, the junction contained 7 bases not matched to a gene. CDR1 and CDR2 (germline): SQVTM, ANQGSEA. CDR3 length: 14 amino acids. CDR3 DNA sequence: TGCAGCGTTGGAGGTGGACAGGGGTCCTATGGCTACACCTTC. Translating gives CSVGGGQGSYGYTF.

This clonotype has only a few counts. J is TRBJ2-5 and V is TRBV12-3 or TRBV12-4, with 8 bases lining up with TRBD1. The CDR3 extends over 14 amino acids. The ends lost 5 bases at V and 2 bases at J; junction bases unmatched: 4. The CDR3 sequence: CASSLDREQETQYF. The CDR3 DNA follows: TGTGCCAGCAGTCTGGACAGGGAGCAAGAGACCCAGTACTTC.

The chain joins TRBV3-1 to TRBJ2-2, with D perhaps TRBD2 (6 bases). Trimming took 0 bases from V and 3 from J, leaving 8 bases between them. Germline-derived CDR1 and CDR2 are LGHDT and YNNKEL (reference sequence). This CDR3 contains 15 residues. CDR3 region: CASSQDPGDTGELFF. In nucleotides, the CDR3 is TGTGCCAGCAGCCAAGATCCGGGAGACACCGGGGAGCTGTTTTTT.

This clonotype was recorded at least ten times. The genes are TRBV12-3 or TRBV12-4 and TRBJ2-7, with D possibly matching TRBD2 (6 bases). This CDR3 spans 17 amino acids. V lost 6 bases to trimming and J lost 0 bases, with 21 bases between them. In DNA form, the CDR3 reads TGTGCCAGCAGCTACTGGGATTTTAGCGGTAGCTCCTACGAGCAGTACTTC. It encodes CASSYWDFSGSSYEQYF.

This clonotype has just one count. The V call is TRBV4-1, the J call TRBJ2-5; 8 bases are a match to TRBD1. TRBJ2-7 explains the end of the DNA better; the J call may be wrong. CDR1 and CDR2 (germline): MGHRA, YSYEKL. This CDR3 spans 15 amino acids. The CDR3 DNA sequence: TGCGCCAGCAGCCGTCTCGGGACAGGTTCCTACGAGCAGTACTTC. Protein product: CASSRLGTGSYEQYF.

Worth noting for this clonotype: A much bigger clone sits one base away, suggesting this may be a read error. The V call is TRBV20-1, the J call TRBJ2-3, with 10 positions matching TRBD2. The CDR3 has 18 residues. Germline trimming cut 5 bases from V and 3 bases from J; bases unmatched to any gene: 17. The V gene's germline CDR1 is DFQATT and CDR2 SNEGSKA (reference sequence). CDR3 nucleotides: TGCAGTGCTCGAAGGGCTAGCGGGAGAGGAGGGTGGACAGATACGCAGTATTTT. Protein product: CSARRASGRGGWTDTQYF.

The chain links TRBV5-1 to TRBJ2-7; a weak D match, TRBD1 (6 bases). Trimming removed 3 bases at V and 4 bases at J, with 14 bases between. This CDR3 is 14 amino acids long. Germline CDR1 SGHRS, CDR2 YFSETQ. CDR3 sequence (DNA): TGCGCCAGCAGCTGGTCACAGGGACCTTACGAGCAGTACTTC. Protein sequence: CASSWSQGPYEQYF.

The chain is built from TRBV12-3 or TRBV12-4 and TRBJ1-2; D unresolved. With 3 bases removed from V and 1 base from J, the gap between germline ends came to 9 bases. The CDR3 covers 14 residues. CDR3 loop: CASSFGGNNYGYTF. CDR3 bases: TGTGCCAGCAGTTTCGGCGGGAATAACTATGGCTACACCTTC.

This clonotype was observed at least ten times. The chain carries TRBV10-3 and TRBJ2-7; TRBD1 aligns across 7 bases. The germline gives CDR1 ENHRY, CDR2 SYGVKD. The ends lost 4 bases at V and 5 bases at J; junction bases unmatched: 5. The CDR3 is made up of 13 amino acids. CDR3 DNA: TGTGCCATCAGTGTCACAGGGGCGGACGAGCAGTACTTC. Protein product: CAISVTGADEQYF.

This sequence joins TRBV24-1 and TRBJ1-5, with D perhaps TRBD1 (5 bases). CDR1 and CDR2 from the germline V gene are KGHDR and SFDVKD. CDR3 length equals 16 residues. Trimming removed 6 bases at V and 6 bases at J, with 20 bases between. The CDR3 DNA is TGTGCCACCAGTTCGGGCGGGCGGAGCCAGGGTCAGCCCCAGCATTTT. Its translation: CATSSGGRSQGQPQHF.

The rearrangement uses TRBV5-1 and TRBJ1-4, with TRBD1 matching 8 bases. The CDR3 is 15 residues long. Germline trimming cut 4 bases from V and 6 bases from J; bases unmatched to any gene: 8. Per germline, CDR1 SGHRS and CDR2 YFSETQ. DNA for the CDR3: TGCGCCAGCAGCCAAACAGGGGGATCGGATGAAAAACTGTTTTTT. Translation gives CASSQTGGSDEKLFF.

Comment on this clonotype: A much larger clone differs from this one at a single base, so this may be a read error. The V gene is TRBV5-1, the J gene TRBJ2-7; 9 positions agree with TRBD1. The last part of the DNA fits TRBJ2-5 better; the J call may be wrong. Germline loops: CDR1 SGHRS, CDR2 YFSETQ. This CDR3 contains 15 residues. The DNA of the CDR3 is TGCGCCAGCAGCTGGGAGGGACAGGGAGTAGAGACCCAGTACTTC. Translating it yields CASSWEGQGVETQYF.

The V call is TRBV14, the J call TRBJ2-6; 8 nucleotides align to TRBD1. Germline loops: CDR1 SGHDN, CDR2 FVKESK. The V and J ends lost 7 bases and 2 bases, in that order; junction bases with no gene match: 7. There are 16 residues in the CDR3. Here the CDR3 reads CASNPLQGAGANVLTF. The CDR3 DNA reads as TGTGCCAGCAACCCCTTACAGGGGGCTGGGGCCAACGTCCTGACTTTC.

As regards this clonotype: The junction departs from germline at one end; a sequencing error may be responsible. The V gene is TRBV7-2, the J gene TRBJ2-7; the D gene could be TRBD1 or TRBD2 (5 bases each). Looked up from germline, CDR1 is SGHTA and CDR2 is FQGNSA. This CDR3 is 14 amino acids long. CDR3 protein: CVSSFRDVSYEQYF. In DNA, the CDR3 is TGTGTCAGCAGCTTCCGGGACGTCTCCTACGAGCAGTACTTC.

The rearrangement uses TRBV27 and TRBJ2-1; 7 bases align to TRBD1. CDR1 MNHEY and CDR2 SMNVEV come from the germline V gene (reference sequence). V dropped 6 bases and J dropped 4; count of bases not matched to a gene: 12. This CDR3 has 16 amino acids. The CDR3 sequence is CASSPQGQTPYNEQFF. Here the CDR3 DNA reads TGTGCCAGCAGCCCACAGGGACAGACCCCTTACAATGAGCAGTTCTTC.

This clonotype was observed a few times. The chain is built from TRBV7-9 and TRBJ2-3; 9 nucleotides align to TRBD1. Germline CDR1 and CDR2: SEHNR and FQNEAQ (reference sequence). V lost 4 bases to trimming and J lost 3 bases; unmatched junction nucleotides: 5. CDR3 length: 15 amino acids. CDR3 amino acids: CASSSYGQGTDTQYF. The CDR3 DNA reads TGTGCCAGCAGCTCTTATGGACAGGGGACAGATACGCAGTATTTT.

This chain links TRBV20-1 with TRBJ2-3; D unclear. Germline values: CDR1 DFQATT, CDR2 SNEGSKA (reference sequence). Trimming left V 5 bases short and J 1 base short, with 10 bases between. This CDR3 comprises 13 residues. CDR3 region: CSAPTEGTDTQYF. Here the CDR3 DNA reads TGCAGTGCTCCGACGGAAGGCACAGATACGCAGTATTTT.